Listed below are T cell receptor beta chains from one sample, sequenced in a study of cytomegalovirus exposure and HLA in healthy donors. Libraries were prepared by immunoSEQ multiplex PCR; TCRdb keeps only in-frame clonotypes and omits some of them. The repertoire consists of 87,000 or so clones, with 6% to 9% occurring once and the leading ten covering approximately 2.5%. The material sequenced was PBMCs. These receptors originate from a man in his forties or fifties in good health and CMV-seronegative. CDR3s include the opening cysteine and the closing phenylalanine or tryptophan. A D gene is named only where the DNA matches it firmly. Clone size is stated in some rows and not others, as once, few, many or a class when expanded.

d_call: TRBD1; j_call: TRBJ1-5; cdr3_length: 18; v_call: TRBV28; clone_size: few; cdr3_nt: TGTGCCGGCAGCTCCGGGACAGGGGGCCTCGTGGGCAATCAGCCCCAGCATTTT; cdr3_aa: CAGSSGTGGLVGNQPQHF
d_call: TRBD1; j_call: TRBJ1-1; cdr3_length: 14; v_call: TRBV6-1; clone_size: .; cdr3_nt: TGTGCCAGCAGTGAAGTACAGGGGGCGTCTGAAGCTTTCTTT; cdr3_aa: CASSEVQGASEAFF
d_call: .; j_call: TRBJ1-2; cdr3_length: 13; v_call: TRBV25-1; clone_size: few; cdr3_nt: TGTGCCAGCAGCGTCGGGGCTAACTATGGCTACACCTTC; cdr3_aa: CASSVGANYGYTF
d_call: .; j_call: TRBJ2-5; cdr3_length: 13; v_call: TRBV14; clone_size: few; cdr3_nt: TGTGCCAGCAGCCGAGGACTGGTGGAGACCCAGTACTTC; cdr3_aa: CASSRGLVETQYF
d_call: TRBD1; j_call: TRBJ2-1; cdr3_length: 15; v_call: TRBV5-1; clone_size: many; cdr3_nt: TGCGCCAGCAGCTCCACAGGGGGAGGAAGTAATGAGCAGTTCTTC; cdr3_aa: CASSSTGGGSNEQFF
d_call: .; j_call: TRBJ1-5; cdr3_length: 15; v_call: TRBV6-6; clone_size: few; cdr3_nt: TGTGCCAGCAGTTTTCAAGGACAGACCAATCAGCCCCAGCATTTT; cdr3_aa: CASSFQGQTNQPQHF
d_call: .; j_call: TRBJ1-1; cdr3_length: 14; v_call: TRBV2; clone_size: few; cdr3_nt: TGTGCCAGCAGCTCCCAGCGCGTTCGCCCTGAAGCTTTCTTT; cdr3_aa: CASSSQRVRPEAFF
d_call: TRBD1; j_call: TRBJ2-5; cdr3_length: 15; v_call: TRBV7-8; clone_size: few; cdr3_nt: TGTGCCAGCAGCTTAGGACAGGGTCTCGGCGAGACCCAGTACTTC; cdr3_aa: CASSLGQGLGETQYF
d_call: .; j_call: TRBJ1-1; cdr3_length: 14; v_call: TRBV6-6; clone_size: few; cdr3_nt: TGTGCCAGCAGTTGGGCCGCAGCGAACACTGAAGCTTTCTTT; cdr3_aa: CASSWAAANTEAFF
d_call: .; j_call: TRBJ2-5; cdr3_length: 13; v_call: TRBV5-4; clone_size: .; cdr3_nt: TGTGCCAGCAGCTTGGACGGGATCGAGACCCAGTACTTC; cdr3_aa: CASSLDGIETQYF
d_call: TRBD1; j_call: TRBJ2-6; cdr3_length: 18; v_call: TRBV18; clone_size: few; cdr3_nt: TGTGCCAGCTCACCGATGGGACAGGGGATCTCTGGGGCCAACGTCCTGACTTTC; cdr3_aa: CASSPMGQGISGANVLTF
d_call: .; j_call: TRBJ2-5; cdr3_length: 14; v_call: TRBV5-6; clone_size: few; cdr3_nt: TGTGCCAGCAGCTCATCGGGACACACCTTCTGGCAGTACTTC; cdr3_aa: CASSSSGHTFWQYF
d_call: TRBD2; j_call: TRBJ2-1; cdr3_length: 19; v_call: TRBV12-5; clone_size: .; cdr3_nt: TGTGCTAGTGGTTTGAAGAAAACCGGGACTAGCGGGAGAATAGATGAGCAGTTCTTC; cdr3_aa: CASGLKKTGTSGRIDEQFF
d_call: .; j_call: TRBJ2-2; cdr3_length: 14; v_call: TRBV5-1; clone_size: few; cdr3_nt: TGCGCCAGCGAGGCGGCCGCGAACACCGGGGAGCTGTTTTTT; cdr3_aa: CASEAAANTGELFF
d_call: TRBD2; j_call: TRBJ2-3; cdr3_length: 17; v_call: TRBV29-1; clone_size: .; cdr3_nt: TGCAGCGTTGACTCCAAGCGGGGGGGCCTTAGAACAGATACGCAGTATTTT; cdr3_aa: CSVDSKRGGLRTDTQYF
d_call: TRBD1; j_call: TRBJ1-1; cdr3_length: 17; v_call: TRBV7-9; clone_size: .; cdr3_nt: TGTGCCAGCAGCTTAGACTCGCAGGGGGCGGGAGACACTGAAGCTTTCTTT; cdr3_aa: CASSLDSQGAGDTEAFF
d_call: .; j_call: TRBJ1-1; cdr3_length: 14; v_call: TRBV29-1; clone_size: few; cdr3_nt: TGCAGCGTTGAAGGGGACTATGTGGGGGCTGAAGCTTTCTTT; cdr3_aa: CSVEGDYVGAEAFF
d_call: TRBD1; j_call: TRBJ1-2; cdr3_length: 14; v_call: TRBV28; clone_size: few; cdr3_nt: TGTGCCAGCAGTTGGGAGAGGGGGCATGGAGGCTACACCTTC; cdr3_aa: CASSWERGHGGYTF
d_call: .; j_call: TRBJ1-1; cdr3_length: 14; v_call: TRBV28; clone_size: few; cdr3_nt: TGTGCCAGCAGTCCCGACGGACGCCGCGGGCCAGCTTTCTTT; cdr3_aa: CASSPDGRRGPAFF
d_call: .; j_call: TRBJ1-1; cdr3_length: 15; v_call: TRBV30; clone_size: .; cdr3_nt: TGTGCCTGGAGCAACTTAGGACAAGCGAACACTGAAGCTTTCTTT; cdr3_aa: CAWSNLGQANTEAFF
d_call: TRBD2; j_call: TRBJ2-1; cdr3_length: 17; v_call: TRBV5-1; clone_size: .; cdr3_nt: TGCGCCAGCAGCATCGGACTAGCGGGAGACTCCTACAATGAGCAGTTCTTC; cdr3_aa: CASSIGLAGDSYNEQFF
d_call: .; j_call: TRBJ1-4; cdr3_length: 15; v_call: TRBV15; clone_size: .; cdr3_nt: TGTGCCACCAGCCGGACGGGGGGAACTAATGAAAAACTGTTTTTT; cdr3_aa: CATSRTGGTNEKLFF
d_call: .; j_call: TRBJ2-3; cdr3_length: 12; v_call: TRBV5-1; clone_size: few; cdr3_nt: TGCGCCAGCGCGGGAAGCACAGATACGCAGTATTTT; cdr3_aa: CASAGSTDTQYF
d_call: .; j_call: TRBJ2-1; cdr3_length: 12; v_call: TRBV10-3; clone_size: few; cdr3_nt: TGTGCCATCAGAGAACTAGACAATGAGCAGTTCTTC; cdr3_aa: CAIRELDNEQFF
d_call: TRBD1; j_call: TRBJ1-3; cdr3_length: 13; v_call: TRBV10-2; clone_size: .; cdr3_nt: TGCGCCAGCGGGGGACAGGGGGGAAACACCATATATTTT; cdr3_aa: CASGGQGGNTIYF
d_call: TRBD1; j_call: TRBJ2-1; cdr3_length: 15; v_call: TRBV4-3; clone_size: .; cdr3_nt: TGCGCCAGCAGCGACCGGGACAGGGGGTTCCATGAGCAGTTCTTC; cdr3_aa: CASSDRDRGFHEQFF
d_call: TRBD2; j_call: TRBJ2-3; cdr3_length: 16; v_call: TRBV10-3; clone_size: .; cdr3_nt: TGTGCCATCAGGCCCGGGACTAGCGGGAGTGCAGATACGCAGTATTTT; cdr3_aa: CAIRPGTSGSADTQYF
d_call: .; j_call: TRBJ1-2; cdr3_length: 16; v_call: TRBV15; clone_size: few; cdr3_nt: TGTGCCACCAGCAGCCTCGTCAGTGAGCAGGGGTATGGCTACACCTTC; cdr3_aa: CATSSLVSEQGYGYTF
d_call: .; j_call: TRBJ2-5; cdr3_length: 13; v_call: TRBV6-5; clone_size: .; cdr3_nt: TGTGCCAGCAGTTCACCCGCCAGGGAGACCCAGTACTTC; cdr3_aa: CASSSPARETQYF